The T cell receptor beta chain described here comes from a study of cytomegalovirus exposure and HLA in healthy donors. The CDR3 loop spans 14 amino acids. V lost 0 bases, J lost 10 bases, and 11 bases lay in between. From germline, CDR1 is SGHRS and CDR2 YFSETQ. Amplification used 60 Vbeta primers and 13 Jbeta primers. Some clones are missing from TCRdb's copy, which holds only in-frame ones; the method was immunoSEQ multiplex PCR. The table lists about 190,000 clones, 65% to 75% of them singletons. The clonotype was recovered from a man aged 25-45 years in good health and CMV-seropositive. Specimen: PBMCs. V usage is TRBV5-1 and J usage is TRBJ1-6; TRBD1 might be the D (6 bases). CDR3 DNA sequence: TGCGCCAGCAGCTTGGATGCAGGGGTGTCACCCCTCCACTTT. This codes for CASSLDAGVSPLHF.